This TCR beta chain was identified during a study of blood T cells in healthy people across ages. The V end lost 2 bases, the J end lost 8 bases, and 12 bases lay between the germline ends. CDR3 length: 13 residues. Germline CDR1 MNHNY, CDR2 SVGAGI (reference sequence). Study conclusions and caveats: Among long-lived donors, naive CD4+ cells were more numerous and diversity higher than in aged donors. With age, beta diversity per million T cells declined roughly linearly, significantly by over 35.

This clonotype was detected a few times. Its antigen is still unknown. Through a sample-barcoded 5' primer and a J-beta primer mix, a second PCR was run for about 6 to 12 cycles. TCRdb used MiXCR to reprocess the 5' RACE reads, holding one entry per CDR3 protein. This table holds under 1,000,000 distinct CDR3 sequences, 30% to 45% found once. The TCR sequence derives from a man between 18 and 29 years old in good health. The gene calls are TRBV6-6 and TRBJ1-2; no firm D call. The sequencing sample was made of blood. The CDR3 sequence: CASSYGFGRGYTF. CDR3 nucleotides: TGTGCCAGCAGTTACGGATTTGGGCGGGGCTACACCTTC.